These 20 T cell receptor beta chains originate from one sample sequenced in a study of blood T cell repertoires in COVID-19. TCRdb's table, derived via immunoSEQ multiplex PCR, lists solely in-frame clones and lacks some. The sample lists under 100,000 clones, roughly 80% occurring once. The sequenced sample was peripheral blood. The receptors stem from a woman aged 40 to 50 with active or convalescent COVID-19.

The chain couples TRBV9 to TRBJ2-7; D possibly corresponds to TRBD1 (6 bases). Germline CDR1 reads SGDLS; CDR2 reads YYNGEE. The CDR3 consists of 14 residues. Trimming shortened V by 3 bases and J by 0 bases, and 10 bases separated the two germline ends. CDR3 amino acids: CASSARDNSYEQYF. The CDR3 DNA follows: TGTGCCAGCAGCGCCCGGGACAACTCCTACGAGCAGTACTTC.

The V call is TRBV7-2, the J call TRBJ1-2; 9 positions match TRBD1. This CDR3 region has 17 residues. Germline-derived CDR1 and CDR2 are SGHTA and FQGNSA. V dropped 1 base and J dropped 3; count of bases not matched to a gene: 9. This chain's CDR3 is CASSLGGTGRDYYGYTF. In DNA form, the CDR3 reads TGTGCCAGCAGCTTAGGGGGGACAGGGCGGGATTACTATGGCTACACCTTC.

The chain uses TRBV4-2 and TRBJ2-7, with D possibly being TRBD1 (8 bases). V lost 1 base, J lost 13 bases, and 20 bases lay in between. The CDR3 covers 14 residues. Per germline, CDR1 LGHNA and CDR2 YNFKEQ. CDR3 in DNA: TGTGCCAGCAGCCAAGGTGGGACAGGCGGGGGAATTTACTTC. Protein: CASSQGGTGGGIYF.

The chain's CDR3 is CASMTSGTDTQYF. The CDR3 DNA reads as TGCGCCAGCATGACTAGCGGCACAGATACGCAGTATTTT. The chain has TRBV10-2 and TRBJ2-3; 8 bases agree with TRBD2. This CDR3 is 13 amino acids long. V was clipped by 7 bases and J by 1 base; unmatched bases: 1. Germline V CDR1 and CDR2: WSHSY, SAAADI.

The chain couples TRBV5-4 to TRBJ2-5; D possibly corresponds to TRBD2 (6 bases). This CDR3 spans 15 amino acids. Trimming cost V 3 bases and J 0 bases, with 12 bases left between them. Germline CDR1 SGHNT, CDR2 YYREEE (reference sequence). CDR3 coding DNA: TGTGCCAGCAGCTCCACCAGCGGGCACCAAGAGACCCAGTACTTC. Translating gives CASSSTSGHQETQYF.

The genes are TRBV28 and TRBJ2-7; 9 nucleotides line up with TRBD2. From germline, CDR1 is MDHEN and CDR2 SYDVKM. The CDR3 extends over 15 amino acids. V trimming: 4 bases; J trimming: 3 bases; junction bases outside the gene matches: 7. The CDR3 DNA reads TGTGCCAGCAGTTCCTTAGCGGGGGAGGACTACGAGCAGTACTTC. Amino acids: CASSSLAGEDYEQYF.

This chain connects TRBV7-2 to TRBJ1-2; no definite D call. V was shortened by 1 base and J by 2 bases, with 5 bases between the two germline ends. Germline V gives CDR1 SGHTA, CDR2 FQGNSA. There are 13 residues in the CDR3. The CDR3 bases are TGTGCCAGCAGCTTAGGAGCCAACTATGGCTACACCTTC. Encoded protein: CASSLGANYGYTF.

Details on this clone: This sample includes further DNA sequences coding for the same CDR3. The CDR3 loop is CASSPQGRGDTQYF. The CDR3 coding sequence is TGTGCCAGCTCACCACAGGGCAGGGGTGATACGCAGTATTTT. The chain combines TRBV18 with TRBJ2-3, with a tentative D call TRBD1 (6 bases). Looked up from germline, CDR1 is KGHSH and CDR2 is LQKENI. This CDR3 region has 14 residues. V lost 1 base, J lost 6 bases, and 11 bases lay in between.

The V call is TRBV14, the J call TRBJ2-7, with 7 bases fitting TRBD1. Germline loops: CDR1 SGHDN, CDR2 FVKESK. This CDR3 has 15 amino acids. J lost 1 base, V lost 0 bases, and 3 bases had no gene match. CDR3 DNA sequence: TGTGCCAGCAGCCAAGAATTGGACAGGTCCTACGAGCAGTACTTC. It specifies CASSQELDRSYEQYF. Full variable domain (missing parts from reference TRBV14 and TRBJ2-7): EAGVTQFPSHSVIEKGQTVTLRCDPISGHDNLYWYRRVMGKEIKFLLHFVKESKQDESGMPNNRFLAERTGGTYSTLKVQPAELEDSGVYFCASSQELDRSYEQYFGPGTRLTVT.

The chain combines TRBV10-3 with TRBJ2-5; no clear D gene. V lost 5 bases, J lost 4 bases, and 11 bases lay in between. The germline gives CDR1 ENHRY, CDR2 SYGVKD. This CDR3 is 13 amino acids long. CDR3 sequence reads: CAISQQIGETQYF. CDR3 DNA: TGTGCCATCAGTCAACAGATTGGAGAGACCCAGTACTTC.

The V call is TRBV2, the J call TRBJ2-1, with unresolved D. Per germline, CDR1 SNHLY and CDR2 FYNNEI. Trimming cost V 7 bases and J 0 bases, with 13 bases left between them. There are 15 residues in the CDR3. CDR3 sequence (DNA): TGTGCCAGCATACTTAGTCCAAACTCCTACAATGAGCAGTTCTTC. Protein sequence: CASILSPNSYNEQFF. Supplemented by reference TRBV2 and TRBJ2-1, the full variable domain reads EPEVTQTPSHQVTQMGQEVILRCVPISNHLYFYWYRQILGQKVEFLVSFYNNEISEKSEIFDDQFSVERPDGSNFTLKIRSTKLEDSAMYFCASILSPNSYNEQFFGPGTRLTVL.

The CDR3 DNA reads TGTGCCAGCAGACTCGATTACAGGGGGCCTGGTCAGCCCCAGCATTTT. It encodes CASRLDYRGPGQPQHF. The chain combines TRBV25-1 with TRBJ1-5; 9 bases are a match to TRBD1. CDR3 size: 16 residues. CDR1 is MGHDK and CDR2 is SYGVNS in the germline V gene. The junction had 12 bases not matched to a gene; V was cut back by 6 bases and J by 6 bases. Drawing the rest from reference TRBV25-1 and TRBJ1-5, the complete variable domain is EADIYQTPRYLVIGTGKKITLECSQTMGHDKMYWYQQDPGMELHLIHYSYGVNSTEKGDLSSESTVSRIRTEHFPLTLESARPSHTSQYLCASRLDYRGPGQPQHFGDGTRLSIL.

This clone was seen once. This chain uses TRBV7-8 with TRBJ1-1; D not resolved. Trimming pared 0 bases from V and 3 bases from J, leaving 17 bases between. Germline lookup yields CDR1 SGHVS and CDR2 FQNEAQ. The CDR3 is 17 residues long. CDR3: CASSLAGGSQSHTEAFF. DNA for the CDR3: TGTGCCAGCAGCTTAGCAGGCGGTTCTCAATCCCACACTGAAGCTTTCTTT.

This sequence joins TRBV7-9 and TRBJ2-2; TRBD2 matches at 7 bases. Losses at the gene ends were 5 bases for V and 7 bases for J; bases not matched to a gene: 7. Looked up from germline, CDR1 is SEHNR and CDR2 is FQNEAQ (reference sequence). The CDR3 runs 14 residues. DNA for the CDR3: TGTGCCAGCAGCGCGACGAGCGGGATCGGGGAGCTGTTTTTT. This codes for CASSATSGIGELFF.

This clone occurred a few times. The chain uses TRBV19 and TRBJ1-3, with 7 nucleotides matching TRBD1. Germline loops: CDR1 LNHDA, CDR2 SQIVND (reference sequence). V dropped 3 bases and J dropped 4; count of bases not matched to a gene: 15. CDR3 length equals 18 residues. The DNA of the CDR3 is TGTGCCAGTAGTATGACAGGGATGGCGTCGGTATCGGGAAACACCATATATTTT. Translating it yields CASSMTGMASVSGNTIYF.

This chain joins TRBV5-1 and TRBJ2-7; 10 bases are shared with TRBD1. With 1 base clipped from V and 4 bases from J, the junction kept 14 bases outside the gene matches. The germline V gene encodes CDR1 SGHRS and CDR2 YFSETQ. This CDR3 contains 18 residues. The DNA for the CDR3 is TGCGCCAGCAGCTTGTTAGCCTTCAGTTTGGGACAGGGGTACGAGCAGTACTTC. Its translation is CASSLLAFSLGQGYEQYF.

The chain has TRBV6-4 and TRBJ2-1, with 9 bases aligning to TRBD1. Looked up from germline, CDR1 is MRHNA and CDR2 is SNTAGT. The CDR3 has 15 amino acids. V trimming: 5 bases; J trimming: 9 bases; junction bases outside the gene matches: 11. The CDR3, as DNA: TGTGCCAGCAGTCTCACGACAGGGGGAAAATCTGAGCAGTTCTTC. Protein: CASSLTTGGKSEQFF.

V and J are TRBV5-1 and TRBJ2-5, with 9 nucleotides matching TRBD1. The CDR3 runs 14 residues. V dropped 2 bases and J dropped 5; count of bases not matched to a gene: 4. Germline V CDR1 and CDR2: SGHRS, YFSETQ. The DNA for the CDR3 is TGCGCCAGCAGCTTACAGGGGGCTGGGGAGACCCAGTACTTC. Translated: CASSLQGAGETQYF.

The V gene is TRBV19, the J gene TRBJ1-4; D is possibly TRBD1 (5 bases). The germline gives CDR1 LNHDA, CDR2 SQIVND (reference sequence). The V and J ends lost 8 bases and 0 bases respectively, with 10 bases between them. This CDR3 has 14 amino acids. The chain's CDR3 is CASWRGTTNEKLFF. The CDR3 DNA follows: TGTGCCAGTTGGAGGGGCACAACTAATGAAAAACTGTTTTTT.

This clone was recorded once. CDR3 nucleotides: TGTGCCAGCAGCCAAGTTGTCGGGAGCCCCACCGGGGAGCTGTTTTTT. The encoded protein is CASSQVVGSPTGELFF. V gene TRBV4-2 combines with J gene TRBJ2-2, with D perhaps matching TRBD2 (6 bases). Trimming took off 1 base at V and 4 bases at J, with 13 bases between the two ends. Germline V gives CDR1 LGHNA, CDR2 YNFKEQ. The CDR3 runs 16 residues.